What follows are 11 T cell receptor beta chains derived from one specimen sequenced in a study of T cell responses to AZD1222 COVID-19 vaccine. Assay: immunoSEQ multiplex PCR; the TCRdb copy retains only in-frame clones and omits some. The profile shows over 150,000 clones, roughly 93% of them singletons. The sample was peripheral blood, taken 28 days after the second dose of the MenACWY control vaccine. All receptors come from an adult who received the MenACWY meningococcal vaccine as a control.

CDR3 sequence: CASSSGGRGPNYGYTF. CDR3 DNA sequence: TGTGCCAGCAGTTCGGGGGGGAGGGGACCAAACTATGGCTACACCTTC. This chain joins TRBV28 and TRBJ1-2; D possibly corresponds to TRBD1 (5 bases). This CDR3 has 16 amino acids. Germline assignment: CDR1 MDHEN and CDR2 SYDVKM. With 4 bases removed from V and 2 bases from J, the gap between germline ends came to 17 bases.

The chain recombines TRBV6-2 or TRBV6-3 with TRBJ2-4, with 9 bases matching TRBD1. Trimming removed 4 bases from V and 0 bases from J; junction bases left unmatched: 4. The CDR3 is 16 residues long. CDR1 is MNHEY and CDR2 is SVGEGT in the germline V gene. The CDR3 region has the DNA TGTGCCAGCAGTTCGGACAGGGGCAAAGCCAAAAACATTCAGTACTTC. It specifies CASSSDRGKAKNIQYF.

This clone appeared a single time. The chain employs TRBV29-1 and TRBJ1-3; no reliable D call. This CDR3 is 13 amino acids long. CDR1 is SQVTM, CDR2 ANQGSEA, per germline. V lost 5 bases and J lost 0, with 8 bases in between. The CDR3 reads CSVTIGSGNTIYF. CDR3 nucleotides: TGCAGCGTTACTATTGGCTCTGGAAACACCATATATTTT. Combining the CDR3 with reference TRBV29-1 and TRBJ1-3 gives the whole variable domain SAVISQKPSRDICQRGTSLTIQCQVDSQVTMMFWYRQQPGQSLTLIATANQGSEATYESGFVIDKFPISRPNLTFSTLTVSNMSPEDSSIYLCSVTIGSGNTIYFGEGSWLTVV.

The chain is built from TRBV5-1 and TRBJ2-3; TRBD2 is a possible D gene (7 bases). Germline V gene data show CDR1 as SGHRS and CDR2 as YFSETQ. V lost 7 bases, J lost 4 bases, and 19 bases lay in between. The CDR3 has 15 residues. The CDR3 sequence: CASLDLGGGPDTQYF. In DNA, the CDR3 is TGCGCCAGCCTTGACCTAGGGGGGGGCCCAGATACGCAGTATTTT.

With respect to this clone: This sample includes further DNA sequences coding for the same CDR3. The V and J genes are TRBV29-1 and TRBJ1-2; 7 bases are a match to TRBD1. Trimming at V came to 2 bases and at J to 7 bases, leaving 1 base not matched to a gene. CDR1 is SQVTM, CDR2 ANQGSEA, per germline. CDR3 length: 11 residues. The CDR3 DNA reads as TGCAGCGTTGAACAGGGGGGTGGCTACACCTTC. This sequence encodes CSVEQGGGYTF.

The V call is TRBV27, the J call TRBJ1-1; D possibly corresponds to TRBD1 (5 bases). V lost 6 bases and J 7 bases, leaving 18 bases between the germline ends. This CDR3 region has 14 residues. The germline V gene encodes CDR1 MNHEY and CDR2 SMNVEV (reference sequence). This CDR3 is CASSLTGGRVEAFF. The CDR3 DNA reads as TGTGCCAGCAGCTTGACGGGGGGTCGGGTTGAAGCTTTCTTT.

This clone has a single count. The chain uses TRBV6-1 and TRBJ2-6, with TRBD1 as a possible D gene (5 bases). Trimming removed 4 bases from V and 0 bases from J, with 22 bases in between. CDR3 length: 20 residues. Germline loops: CDR1 MNHNS, CDR2 SASEGT. CDR3 amino acids: CASSGRNKGKGYSGANVLTF. DNA for the CDR3: TGTGCCAGCAGTGGACGAAACAAGGGGAAGGGGTACTCTGGGGCCAACGTCCTGACTTTC.

A single count supports this clone. The chain is built from TRBV6-5 and TRBJ2-5, with TRBD2 identical over 15 bases. This CDR3 comprises 15 residues. Germline assignment: CDR1 MNHEY and CDR2 SVGAGI. Trimming removed 6 bases from V and 2 bases from J; junction bases left unmatched: 1. The CDR3: CASRGLAGGQETQYF. The CDR3 DNA is TGTGCCAGCAGAGGACTAGCGGGGGGGCAAGAGACCCAGTACTTC.

V usage is TRBV6-1 and J usage is TRBJ1-3; D gene uncertain. The CDR3 is 15 residues long. The germline V gene has CDR1 MNHNS and CDR2 SASEGT. Between the trimmed V and J ends, which lost 1 base and 1 base, there was a span of 8 bases. The CDR3 loop reads CASSEGSPSGNTIYF. CDR3 bases: TGTGCCAGCAGTGAAGGGTCCCCGTCTGGAAACACCATATATTTT.

The chain employs TRBV19 and TRBJ1-4; the match to TRBD1 covers 8 bases. From germline, CDR1 is LNHDA and CDR2 SQIVND (reference sequence). The junction had 2 bases not matched to a gene; V was cut back by 5 bases and J by 9 bases. The CDR3 extends over 12 amino acids. The CDR3 protein is CASSGRGQKLFF. As DNA, the CDR3 is TGTGCCAGTAGTGGCAGGGGGCAAAAACTGTTTTTT.

This clone was picked up a small number of times. The rearrangement uses TRBV18 and TRBJ1-1, with TRBD1 identical over 10 bases. J gave up 4 bases and V 3 bases, and 2 bases lay outside the gene matches. The germline V gene encodes CDR1 KGHSH and CDR2 LQKENI. This CDR3 region has 14 residues. Here the CDR3 reads CASSPGQGSTEAFF. The DNA for the CDR3 is TGTGCCAGCTCACCGGGACAGGGGAGCACTGAAGCTTTCTTT.